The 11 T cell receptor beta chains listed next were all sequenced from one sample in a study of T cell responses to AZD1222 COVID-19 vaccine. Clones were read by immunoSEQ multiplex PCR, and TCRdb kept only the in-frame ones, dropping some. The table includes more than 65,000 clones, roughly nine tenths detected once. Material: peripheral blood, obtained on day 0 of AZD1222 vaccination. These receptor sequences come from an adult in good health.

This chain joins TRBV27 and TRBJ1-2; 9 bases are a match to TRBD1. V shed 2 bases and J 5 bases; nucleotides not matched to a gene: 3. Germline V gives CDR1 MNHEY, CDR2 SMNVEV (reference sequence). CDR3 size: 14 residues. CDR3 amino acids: CASSLGDRGYGYTF. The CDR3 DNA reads TGTGCCAGCAGTTTAGGTGACAGGGGGTATGGCTACACCTTC.

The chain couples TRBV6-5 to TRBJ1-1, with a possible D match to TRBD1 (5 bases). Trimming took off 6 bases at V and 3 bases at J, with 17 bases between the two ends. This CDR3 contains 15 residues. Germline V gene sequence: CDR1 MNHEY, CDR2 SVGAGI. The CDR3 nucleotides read TGTGCCAGCAGCCCCCGGCCAGGGATGGACACTGAAGCTTTCTTT. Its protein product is CASSPRPGMDTEAFF.

The CDR3 coding sequence is TGTGCCAGCAGTGAAGGCCGGGACAGGGGTGGGGAGCTGTTTTTT. Amino acid sequence: CASSEGRDRGGELFF. V usage is TRBV2 and J usage is TRBJ2-2; 10 bases line up with TRBD1. CDR3 size: 15 residues. The V segment lost 1 base and the J segment 8 bases; nucleotides outside the gene matches: 4. The germline gives CDR1 SNHLY, CDR2 FYNNEI.

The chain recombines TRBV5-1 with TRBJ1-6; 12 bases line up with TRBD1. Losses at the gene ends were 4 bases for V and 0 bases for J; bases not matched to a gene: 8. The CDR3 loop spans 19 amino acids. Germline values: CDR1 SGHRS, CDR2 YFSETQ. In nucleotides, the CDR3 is TGCGCCAGCAGCCCTGGGACAGGGGGCCTGAGCTCCTATAATTCACCCCTCCACTTT. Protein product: CASSPGTGGLSSYNSPLHF. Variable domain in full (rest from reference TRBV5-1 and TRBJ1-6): KAGVTQTPRYLIKTRGQQVTLSCSPISGHRSVSWYQQTPGQGLQFLFEYFSETQRNKGNFPGRFSGRQFSNSRSEMNVSTLELGDSALYLCASSPGTGGLSSYNSPLHFGNGTRLTVT.

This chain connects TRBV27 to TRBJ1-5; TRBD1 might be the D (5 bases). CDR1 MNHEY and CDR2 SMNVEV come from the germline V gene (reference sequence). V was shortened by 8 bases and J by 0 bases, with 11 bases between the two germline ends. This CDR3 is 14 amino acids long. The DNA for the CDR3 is TGTGCCAGCTCGACAGATTATAGCAATCAGCCCCAGCATTTT. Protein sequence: CASSTDYSNQPQHF.

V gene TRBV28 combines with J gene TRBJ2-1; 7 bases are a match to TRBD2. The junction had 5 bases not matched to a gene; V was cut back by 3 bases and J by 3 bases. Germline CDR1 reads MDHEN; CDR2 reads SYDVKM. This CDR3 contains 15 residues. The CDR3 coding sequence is TGTGCCAGCAGTTTGACAGCGGGAATCTACAATGAGCAGTTCTTC. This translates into CASSLTAGIYNEQFF.

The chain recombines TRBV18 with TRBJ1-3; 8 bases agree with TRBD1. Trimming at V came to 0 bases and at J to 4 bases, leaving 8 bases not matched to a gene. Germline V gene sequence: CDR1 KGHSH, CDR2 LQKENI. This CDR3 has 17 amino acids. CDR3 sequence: CASSPPGTGPSGNTIYF. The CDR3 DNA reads TGTGCCAGCTCACCACCGGGGACAGGACCATCAGGAAACACCATATATTTT. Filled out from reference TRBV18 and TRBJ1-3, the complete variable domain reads NAGVMQNPRHLVRRRGQEARLRCSPMKGHSHVYWYRQLPEEGLKFMVYLQKENIIDESGMPKERFSAEFPKEGPSILRIQQVVRGDSAAYFCASSPPGTGPSGNTIYFGEGSWLTVV.

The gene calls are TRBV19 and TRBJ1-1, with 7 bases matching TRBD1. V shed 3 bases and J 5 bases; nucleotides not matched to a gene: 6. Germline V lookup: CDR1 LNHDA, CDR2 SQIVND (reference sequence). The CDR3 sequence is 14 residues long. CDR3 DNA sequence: TGTGCCAGTAGTATGAGGGGGACAGCGACTGAAGCTTTCTTT. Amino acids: CASSMRGTATEAFF.

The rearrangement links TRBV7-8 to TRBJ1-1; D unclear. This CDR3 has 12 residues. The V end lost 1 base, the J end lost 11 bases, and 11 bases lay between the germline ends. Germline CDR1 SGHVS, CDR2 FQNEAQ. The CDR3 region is CASSLGSDLAFF. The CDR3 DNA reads TGTGCCAGCAGCTTAGGGTCGGACTTGGCTTTCTTT.

The CDR3, as DNA: TGTGCCAGCAGCTCGCAACAGGGGGTCTTGAACACTGAAGCTTTCTTT. This codes for CASSSQQGVLNTEAFF. The genes are TRBV7-9 and TRBJ1-1, with 8 positions matching TRBD1. Looked up from germline, CDR1 is SEHNR and CDR2 is FQNEAQ (reference sequence). Trimming at V came to 4 bases and at J to 0 bases, leaving 7 bases not matched to a gene. The CDR3 runs 16 residues.

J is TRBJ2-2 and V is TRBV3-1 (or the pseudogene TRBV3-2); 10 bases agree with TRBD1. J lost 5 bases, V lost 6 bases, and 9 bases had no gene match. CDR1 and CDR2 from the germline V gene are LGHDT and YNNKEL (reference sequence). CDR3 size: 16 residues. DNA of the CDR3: TGTGCCAGCAGATTGGGGGGGACAGGGGAGACCGGGGAGCTGTTTTTT. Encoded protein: CASRLGGTGETGELFF.